The rows below give T cell receptor beta chains drawn from one sample of a study of blood T cell repertoires in COVID-19. Method: immunoSEQ multiplex PCR; TCRdb's copy keeps in-frame clones and lacks some. The repertoire includes about 250,000 clones, 70% to 85% of them detected once, and about 10% sits in the top ten. The sample comprised peripheral blood. The receptor set was obtained from an elderly man with acute or convalescent COVID-19. Each CDR3 is given without its conserved first and last residue. A D gene is named only where the DNA matches it firmly. Size is stated for part of the rows, as once, few or many counts, or as a class when the clone is expanded.

V | size | D | CDR3
TRBV15 | - | - | ATSRGQGNEKLF
TRBV5-4 | few | - | ASSSQGDEQY
TRBV7-7 | once | TRBD1 | ASSRDRQTGELF
TRBV3-1/TRBV3-2 | - | TRBD1 | ASSRRAGQPYGYT
TRBV28 | - | TRBD1 | ASSFYRQGGEQF
TRBV18 | - | TRBD1 | ASSRGQGPGELF
TRBV24-1 | - | TRBD1 | ATSDAPGTGNSYGYT
TRBV6-6 | few | TRBD2 | ASNKGLAGTGELF
TRBV6-5 | few | TRBD1 | ASRRTGVAGELF
TRBV14 | - | - | ASSFTGGATGELF
TRBV19 | - | - | AGGDPNEKLF
TRBV28 | once | TRBD1 | ATYRGGYT
TRBV7-7 | - | - | ASSPRLDSTGELF
TRBV3-1/TRBV3-2 | - | TRBD1 | ASSLRDRGSYEQY
TRBV6-5 | once | - | ASSYSNIRGTEAF